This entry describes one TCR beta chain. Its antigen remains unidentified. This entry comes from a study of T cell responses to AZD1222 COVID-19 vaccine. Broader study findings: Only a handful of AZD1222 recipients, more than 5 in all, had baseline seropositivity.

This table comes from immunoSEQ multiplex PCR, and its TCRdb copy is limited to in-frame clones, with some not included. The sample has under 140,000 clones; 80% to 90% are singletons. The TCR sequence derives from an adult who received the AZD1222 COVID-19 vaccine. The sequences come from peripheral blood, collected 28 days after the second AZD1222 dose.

For the CDR3, the DNA is TGTGCCAGCAGTTACGGTATCTTCTACGAGCAGTACTTC. Its translation is CASSYGIFYEQYF. The rearrangement uses TRBV6-5 and TRBJ2-7; no clear D gene. CDR3 length equals 13 residues. V gave up 2 bases and J gave up 3 bases, with 8 bases separating them. Per germline, CDR1 MNHEY and CDR2 SVGAGI.